A single sample is the source of the 18 T cell receptor beta chains below, sequenced in a study of shared clonotypes between healthy human individuals. Measured with immunoSEQ multiplex PCR; TCRdb has only the in-frame clones, and not every one. The sample yields some 550,000 clones, around 97% seen once. The material sequenced was naive CD4+ T cells sorted from blood. Subset reported: CD45RA+ positively selected. These receptors were obtained from a woman between 25 and 40 years old in good health.

The chain couples TRBV4-1 to TRBJ2-5, with unresolved D. The DNA end lines up better with TRBJ2-7; the J call may be wrong. The CDR3 is 14 residues long. Germline lookup yields CDR1 MGHRA and CDR2 YSYEKL. CDR3 in amino acids: CASSQGSRGYEQYF. CDR3 nucleotide sequence: TGCGCCAGCAGCCAAGGATCGCGTGGCTACGAGCAGTACTTC.

The V and J genes are TRBV13 and TRBJ2-1; D is possibly TRBD2 (5 bases). CDR3 length: 14 amino acids. The V gene's germline CDR1 is PRHDT and CDR2 FYEKMQ (reference sequence). Trimming shortened V by 6 bases and J by 5 bases, and 14 bases separated the two germline ends. CDR3 DNA sequence: TGTGCCAGCAGGTCGAACCCGACTAACAATGAGCAGTTCTTC. Amino acid sequence: CASRSNPTNNEQFF.

V is TRBV29-1 and J is TRBJ2-7; 11 positions match TRBD2. CDR1 and CDR2 from the germline V gene are SQVTM and ANQGSEA. The CDR3 is made up of 16 amino acids. V shed 6 bases, J shed 5 bases, and the junction held 15 bases outside the gene matches. The CDR3 sequence: CSVLGLAANPANEQYF. The DNA for the CDR3 is TGCAGCGTCCTGGGACTAGCGGCTAACCCAGCTAACGAGCAGTACTTC.

For this clone: This same CDR3 is encoded by further DNA sequences in the sample. The chain carries TRBV13 and TRBJ2-7; D is uncertain. Germline V lookup: CDR1 PRHDT, CDR2 FYEKMQ (reference sequence). V lost 5 bases and J 2 bases, leaving 10 bases between the germline ends. There are 13 residues in the CDR3. CDR3 sequence: CASSPGPTYEQYF. The CDR3 DNA reads as TGTGCCAGCAGCCCCGGCCCCACCTACGAGCAGTACTTC. The full variable domain, with the rest looked up from reference TRBV13 and TRBJ2-7, is AAGVIQSPRHLIKEKRETATLKCYPIPRHDTVYWYQQGPGQDPQFLISFYEKMQSDKGSIPDRFSAQQFSDYHSELNMSSLELGDSALYFCASSPGPTYEQYFGPGTRLTVT.

The count of this clone is one. CDR3 sequence reads: CASSGSVGDTTYEQYF. For the CDR3, the DNA is TGTGCCAGCAGTGGGTCTGTAGGTGACACGACCTACGAGCAGTACTTC. The chain is built from TRBV28 and TRBJ2-7; D is unresolved. Germline CDR1 MDHEN, CDR2 SYDVKM. V lost 5 bases and J lost 2, with 19 bases in between. This CDR3 region has 16 residues.

The CDR3 DNA follows: TGTGCCAGCAGTACCCCACCCAACCTCATGGGACAGCCCCAGCATTTT. This encodes CASSTPPNLMGQPQHF. J is TRBJ1-5 and V is TRBV28; D remains unclear. From germline, CDR1 is MDHEN and CDR2 SYDVKM. Trimming left V 5 bases short and J 7 bases short, with 21 bases between. This CDR3 is 16 amino acids long.

The CDR3: CASSVGREGVADTQYF. In nucleotides, the CDR3 is TGTGCCAGCAGTGTGGGGAGGGAGGGGGTCGCAGATACGCAGTATTTT. This chain links TRBV25-1 with TRBJ2-3, with a possible D match to TRBD2 (7 bases). CDR3 size: 16 residues. Germline CDR1 reads MGHDK; CDR2 reads SYGVNS. V lost 4 bases to trimming and J lost 4 bases, with 18 bases between them.

This rearrangement joins TRBV21-1 to TRBJ1-4. TRBV21-1 is a pseudogene segment. The CDR3 length is 16 residues. The CDR3 sequence: CASSKLTGKGYEKLFF. The CDR3 region has the DNA TGTGCCAGCAGCAAATTGACCGGGAAGGGGTATGAAAAACTGTTTTTT.

The chain carries TRBV2 and TRBJ1-5; no reliable D call. CDR1 is SNHLY, CDR2 FYNNEI, per germline. Between the trimmed V and J ends, which lost 4 bases and 1 base, there was a span of 5 bases. This CDR3 spans 13 amino acids. Here the CDR3 reads CASSVRSNQPQHF. The CDR3 DNA is TGTGCCAGCAGTGTTAGGAGCAATCAGCCCCAGCATTTT.

The V gene is TRBV5-1, the J gene TRBJ2-3; no clear D. The CDR3 extends over 12 amino acids. V gave up 3 bases and J gave up 3 bases, with 5 bases separating them. Germline CDR1 reads SGHRS; CDR2 reads YFSETQ. The CDR3 DNA follows: TGCGCCAGCAGCTGGGGTACAGATACGCAGTATTTT. It codes for CASSWGTDTQYF.

The chain couples TRBV5-8 to TRBJ2-7; 11 nucleotides line up with TRBD2. CDR3 length equals 18 residues. Germline assignment: CDR1 SGHTS and CDR2 YDEGEE. Trimming cost V 4 bases and J 2 bases; bases outside gene matches: 14. The CDR3 DNA sequence: TGTGCCAGCAGCCACAAGCTAGCGGGAGGAGGAATAGCCTACGAGCAGTACTTC. This encodes CASSHKLAGGGIAYEQYF.

This clone was counted only a few times. Different DNA sequences within this sample yield the same CDR3. V is TRBV18 and J is TRBJ1-2; D gene unclear. Trimming took 3 bases from V and 0 from J, leaving 5 bases between them. The CDR3 length is 13 residues. Germline V gene data show CDR1 as KGHSH and CDR2 as LQKENI. The CDR3 protein is CASSPGANYGYTF. In DNA, the CDR3 is TGTGCCAGCTCACCGGGAGCTAACTATGGCTACACCTTC.

The chain links TRBV6-6 to TRBJ2-7; tentatively, D is TRBD2 (5 bases). The ends were cut back, 2 bases at V and 3 bases at J, with 14 bases in the middle. This CDR3 spans 15 amino acids. Germline V gives CDR1 MNHNY, CDR2 SVGAGI (reference sequence). CDR3 sequence (DNA): TGTGCCAGCAGTTACGCGATGGAGAGCGGCTACGAGCAGTACTTC. It encodes CASSYAMESGYEQYF.

About this clone: Other DNA sequences of this sample code for an identical CDR3. The CDR3 coding sequence is TGTGCCAGCAGCGTAGGACAGAGCACAGATACGCAGTATTTT. Protein product: CASSVGQSTDTQYF. The rearrangement links TRBV9 to TRBJ2-3, with a tentative D call TRBD1 (5 bases). The V gene's germline CDR1 is SGDLS and CDR2 YYNGEE. There are 14 residues in the CDR3. V lost 0 bases to trimming and J lost 0 bases, with 5 bases between them.

This chain connects TRBV27 to TRBJ2-2, with D perhaps TRBD1 (5 bases). Trimming cost V 2 bases and J 1 base, with 11 bases left between them. The CDR3 contains 16 residues. The germline V gene has CDR1 MNHEY and CDR2 SMNVEV (reference sequence). CDR3 sequence: CASSLLARVNTGELFF. CDR3 nucleotide sequence: TGTGCCAGCAGTTTACTTGCCAGGGTGAACACCGGGGAGCTGTTTTTT.

V gene TRBV10-3 combines with J gene TRBJ1-3, with no clear D. The CDR3 is 13 residues long. Germline V gene data show CDR1 as ENHRY and CDR2 as SYGVKD. Trimming shortened V by 10 bases and J by 0 bases, and 10 bases separated the two germline ends. CDR3 sequence: CATSSPSGNTIYF. In DNA, the CDR3 is TGTGCCACGTCGTCGCCCTCTGGAAACACCATATATTTT.

The V and J genes are TRBV5-8 and TRBJ2-7; D may be TRBD2 (5 bases). There are 13 residues in the CDR3. Germline loops: CDR1 SGHTS, CDR2 YDEGEE. V dropped 2 bases and J dropped 1 base, with 7 bases sitting between them. The CDR3 loop is CASSFRGSYEQYF. CDR3 coding DNA: TGTGCCAGCAGCTTTAGAGGGTCCTACGAGCAGTACTTC.

Only one count was recorded for this clone. This chain links TRBV7-9 with TRBJ1-2; D unresolved. Germline CDR1 SEHNR, CDR2 FQNEAQ (reference sequence). This CDR3 region has 13 residues. Trimming pared 4 bases from V and 5 bases from J, leaving 11 bases between. CDR3 in amino acids: CASSSQLGYGYTF. The CDR3 DNA reads as TGTGCCAGCAGCTCCCAATTGGGGTATGGCTACACCTTC.